This is a list of T cell receptor beta chains from one sample in a study of response to subunit inactivated influenza vaccine. TCRdb reprocessed the RT-PCR reads with MiXCR, giving one entry per CDR3 protein. The sample lists 450,000 to 550,000 distinct CDR3 sequences, less than 30% occurring once. Sequencing was performed on CD4+ T cells sorted from PBMCs, taken roughly 5 days after vaccination. The receptor source for this set is a man aged 45-65 years who received an inactivated influenza vaccine. The CDR3 runs from the conserved cysteine through the conserved F or W. Only some rows state a clone size, as once, few, many or a class for expanded clones.

clone size	V gene	CDR3 protein
-	TRBV7-9	CASSRGETYNEQFF
-	TRBV29-1	CKAGDSYNEQFF
few	TRBV4-2	CASSQDDRVTYNEQFF
-	TRBV5-1	CASSLERVDEKLFF
-	TRBV20-1	CSASGTARDETQYF
-	TRBV6-6	CASANKTYTEAFF
few	TRBV20-1	CSARTGTGDSPLHF
few	TRBV7-6	CASSLEPGSPYEQYF
few	TRBV7-2	CASSTVPGGGYNEQFF
-	TRBV27	CASSQEWTGVYEQYF
few	TRBV5-1	CASSPTAPYGYTF
-	TRBV5-1	CASSFGGPEEKLFF
-	TRBV4-2	CASSQPRTGSTPSYGYTF
-	TRBV6-5	CASSFYADSEKLFF
few	TRBV15	CATSRASSGGLSDTQYF
few	TRBV7-2	CASSQRYRSDTQYF
-	TRBV29-1	CSVDVGGAWTDTQYF
-	TRBV5-1	CASSRDSEQYF
-	TRBV6-2/TRBV6-3	CASSYTTGGSPHEQYF
-	TRBV20-1	CSASNREGDEKLFF
-	TRBV7-9	CASSLLGADSYNEQFF
few	TRBV7-2	CASSFQVEDTQYF
-	TRBV28	CASSLFAGGGVEQFF
few	TRBV15	CATSSGGIQETQYF
-	TRBV2	CASLRTGAYEQYF
-	TRBV5-1	CASSFQDSGAFF
-	TRBV20-1	CSANREDYGYTF
-	TRBV5-1	CASSLGPIIGNEQFF
few	TRBV12-3/TRBV12-4	CASSSDRALDGYTF
few	TRBV7-2	CASSLRAGGDYEQYF
-	TRBV18	CASSPLTSGSVEQYF
few	TRBV5-1	CASSLGGVLESPLHF
-	TRBV4-3	CASRRELNTGELFF
many	TRBV7-9	CASSLAVGGLHYEQYF
many	TRBV12-3/TRBV12-4	CASSRGLYEQYF